This record looks at one T cell receptor (beta chain) sequence and its context. The data are from a study of blood T cell repertoires in COVID-19. Deletions cut 4 bases from V and 5 bases from J, with 18 bases between. Germline V CDR1 and CDR2: SGHNT, YYREEE (reference sequence). This CDR3 is built from 15 residues. Per the study methods: Using reference gene primer amplification, nucleated cell counts were estimated. Clones were sequenced by immunoSEQ multiplex PCR, and TCRdb holds only the in-frame ones, with some missing. V and J calls and clone size are those listed in that table; D and trimming were worked out from the DNA. The data contain 170,000 or so clones, approximately 90% of them singletons.

This clonotype originated in a woman aged 45-59 years who had recovered from COVID-19. Sequences were obtained from PBMCs or T cells enriched from blood (not recorded which). This chain joins TRBV5-4 and TRBJ1-1; possibly TRBD1 for D (5 bases). CDR3 nucleotide sequence: TGTGCCAGCAGCCCCCGGGGGTCCTACGGGACTGAAGCTTTCTTT. Translated: CASSPRGSYGTEAFF.